These 32 T cell receptor beta chains came from one sample sequenced in a study of synovial regulatory T cells in juvenile arthritis. Sequenced by immunoSEQ multiplex PCR; TCRdb stores in-frame clones only, minus some. The sample features about 10,000 clones, with about 1.1% in its top ten. The source material was Treg cells from blood. Subset: remaining (HLA-DR-negative) circulating blood Treg cells. These receptor sequences come from a donor younger than 30 with juvenile idiopathic arthritis.

This CDR3 is CASSLPVSVEAFF. The V call is TRBV2, the J call TRBJ1-1. CDR1 is SNHLY, CDR2 FYNNEI, per germline. CDR3 length: 13 amino acids. There is no recorded DNA. The variable domain in full, with the rest retrieved from reference TRBV2 and TRBJ1-1, is EPEVTQTPSHQVTQMGQEVILRCVPISNHLYFYWYRQILGQKVEFLVSFYNNEISEKSEIFDDQFSVERPDGSNFTLKIRSTKLEDSAMYFCASSLPVSVEAFFGQGTRLTVV.

V usage is TRBV10-3 and J usage is TRBJ1-4. The CDR3 totals 13 residues. No DNA sequence is on record. Per the germline V gene, CDR1 is ENHRY and CDR2 is SYGVKD. The CDR3 reads CAITPSDGEKLFF.

The chain uses TRBV27 and TRBJ2-2; TCRdb gives TRBD2 as the D gene, but with no DNA this cannot be confirmed. The germline V gene has CDR1 MNHEY and CDR2 SMNVEV (reference sequence). CDR3 length: 16 amino acids. No DNA appears here. The CDR3 spells CASKRLAGANTGELFF.

This chain uses TRBV5-1 with TRBJ1-3; checking the TCRdb D call of TRBD1 is not possible without DNA. The CDR3 contains 13 residues. No DNA is recorded. Germline V gives CDR1 SGHRS, CDR2 YFSETQ. CDR3 sequence: CASAPGHTTTIYF.

V is TRBV21-1 and J is TRBJ2-1. TRBV21-1 has pseudogene status. CDR3 length: 19 amino acids. The protein alone is recorded here. This CDR3 is CASSKGPEMGFGPTNEQFF.

The CDR3 protein is CASSYSQRGTGELFF. The chain links TRBV5-4 to TRBJ2-2; TCRdb's assignment of TRBD1 cannot be checked, as there is no DNA. CDR1 SGHNT and CDR2 YYREEE come from the germline V gene (reference sequence). The CDR3 is 15 residues long. The nucleotide record is missing.

The chain recombines TRBV29-1 with TRBJ2-1. The CDR3 extends over 10 amino acids. The coding DNA is unavailable. The germline V gene has CDR1 SQVTM and CDR2 ANQGSEA. The CDR3 sequence is CSVALGEQFF.

The chain combines TRBV7-9 with TRBJ1-2; no DNA is available, so the TRBD1 call from TCRdb remains unchecked. The germline V gene has CDR1 SEHNR and CDR2 FQNEAQ (reference sequence). The CDR3 covers 13 residues. No DNA appears here. CDR3 residues: CASSLTGGHGYTF.

V is TRBV7-3 and J is TRBJ1-1. The CDR3 spans 13 residues. No DNA is recorded. The germline V gene has CDR1 SGHTA and CDR2 FQGTGA. This chain's CDR3 is CASSPRGNTEAFF.

The V gene is TRBV25-1, the J gene TRBJ2-3. In germline, CDR1 is MGHDK, CDR2 SYGVNS. The CDR3 loop spans 11 amino acids. There is no recorded DNA. CDR3 amino acids: CASSAGYTQYF.

The V call is TRBV27, the J call TRBJ1-5. Germline CDR1 MNHEY, CDR2 SMNVEV (reference sequence). The CDR3 is 15 residues long. No DNA sequence is on record. CDR3 in amino acids: CASSSITRGRQPQHF.

V and J are TRBV5-4 and TRBJ1-2. The CDR3 has 14 amino acids. The DNA is unrecorded. The germline V gene has CDR1 SGHNT and CDR2 YYREEE (reference sequence). CDR3 in amino acids: CASSLWGSVHGYTF.

The gene calls are TRBV2 and TRBJ2-7; the D call of TRBD2 rests on TCRdb alone, since no DNA is present to check it. The length of the CDR3 is 14 residues. The DNA is unrecorded. Germline loops: CDR1 SNHLY, CDR2 FYNNEI. CDR3 sequence reads: CASTRGAGGYEQYF.

Its frequency marks this clone as medium-sized. The gene calls are TRBV4-1 and TRBJ2-5; TCRdb proposes TRBD2, but this gene call is untestable without DNA. In germline, CDR1 is MGHRA, CDR2 YSYEKL. This CDR3 has 18 amino acids. No nucleotide data were recorded. The CDR3 is CASSREQPRASAQETQYF.

This chain's CDR3 is CASSDDEGTGVSEQYF. The V and J genes are TRBV11-2 and TRBJ2-7; TCRdb names TRBD1, which stays unverified in the absence of DNA. Germline V gene sequence: CDR1 SGHAT, CDR2 FQNNGV. The CDR3 has 16 amino acids. Only the protein is available.

J is TRBJ2-2 and V is TRBV10-3; TCRdb picks TRBD2, but there is no DNA to check that call. The CDR3 spans 14 residues. Only the protein is on record. Germline V CDR1 and CDR2: ENHRY, SYGVKD. The CDR3 loop is CAIKRVTDTGELFF.

V usage is TRBV2 and J usage is TRBJ2-3; TCRdb gives TRBD2 as the D gene, but with no DNA this cannot be confirmed. This CDR3 spans 12 amino acids. Only the protein is available. CDR1 is SNHLY and CDR2 is FYNNEI in the germline V gene. The CDR3 reads CASSLSTDTQYF.

This rearrangement joins TRBV5-4 to TRBJ2-7; TCRdb's assignment of TRBD2 cannot be checked, as there is no DNA. This CDR3 contains 18 residues. No DNA sequence is on record. Looked up from germline, CDR1 is SGHNT and CDR2 is YYREEE (reference sequence). CDR3 region: CASSLGPTAIAGINEQYF. Full variable domain (missing parts from reference TRBV5-4 and TRBJ2-7): ETGVTQSPTHLIKTRGQQVTLRCSSQSGHNTVSWYQQALGQGPQFIFQYYREEENGRGNFPPRFSGLQFPNYSSELNVNALELDDSALYLCASSLGPTAIAGINEQYFGPGTRLTVT.

The chain combines TRBV10-2 with TRBJ2-3; TCRdb lists TRBD1, though no DNA is available to test this call. The CDR3 is 16 residues long. DNA is not on record. Per the germline V gene, CDR1 is WSHSY and CDR2 is SAAADI. The CDR3 sequence: CASSERGTGTAGTQYF.

J is TRBJ1-2 and V is TRBV19; TCRdb's D gene call, TRBD1, goes unchecked for lack of DNA. Per germline, CDR1 LNHDA and CDR2 SQIVND (reference sequence). CDR3 size: 14 residues. This entry has no DNA. The CDR3 sequence: CASRRGQGNYGYTF.

This chain connects TRBV5-4 to TRBJ1-1; TCRdb designates TRBD1, a call that cannot be tested without DNA. This CDR3 contains 13 residues. No nucleotide data were recorded. In germline, CDR1 is SGHNT, CDR2 YYREEE (reference sequence). CDR3: CASSLRTNTEAFF. The full variable domain, in which reference TRBV5-4 and TRBJ1-1 provide the parts outside the CDR3, is ETGVTQSPTHLIKTRGQQVTLRCSSQSGHNTVSWYQQALGQGPQFIFQYYREEENGRGNFPPRFSGLQFPNYSSELNVNALELDDSALYLCASSLRTNTEAFFGQGTRLTVV.

The chain carries TRBV4-1 and TRBJ2-1. This CDR3 spans 13 amino acids. No DNA sequence is on record. Germline V gene sequence: CDR1 MGHRA, CDR2 YSYEKL. This CDR3 is CASSQDLKAEQFF.

V is TRBV6-6 and J is TRBJ1-3; with no DNA, the TCRdb D assignment of TRBD1 cannot be verified. CDR3 length: 15 residues. Only the protein sequence is given. Germline CDR1 and CDR2: MNHNY and SVGAGI (reference sequence). CDR3 loop: CASSFTGGRGNTIYF.

The rearrangement joins TRBV10-3 to TRBJ2-7; the D call of TRBD1 rests on TCRdb alone, since no DNA is present to check it. The CDR3 has 13 residues. No DNA sequence is on record. Germline assignment: CDR1 ENHRY and CDR2 SYGVKD. CDR3: CAIGGTESYEQYF.

The rearrangement joins TRBV7-9 to TRBJ2-3; TCRdb's D call, TRBD1, is unchecked because there is no DNA. Per the germline V gene, CDR1 is SEHNR and CDR2 is FQNEAQ (reference sequence). This CDR3 has 14 residues. No DNA is given. Here the CDR3 reads CASSLEMATDTQYF.

The chain combines TRBV6-1 with TRBJ2-7; the D call of TRBD2 rests on TCRdb alone, since no DNA is present to check it. The CDR3 spans 15 residues. No DNA appears here. The germline V gene encodes CDR1 MNHNS and CDR2 SASEGT. The CDR3 sequence is CASSESGTRSYEQYF.

The chain has TRBV28 and TRBJ2-2; lacking DNA, the TRBD2 call made by TCRdb goes unchecked. The CDR3 is made up of 16 amino acids. A DNA sequence was not provided. CDR1 and CDR2 (germline): MDHEN, SYDVKM. The CDR3 is CASSPPNRAQRTSRFF.

This CDR3 reads CASGTGGFNYGYTF. This rearrangement joins TRBV28 to TRBJ1-2; the D call from TCRdb, TRBD1, cannot be confirmed without DNA. Germline assignment: CDR1 MDHEN and CDR2 SYDVKM. The CDR3 is 14 residues long. DNA for this receptor is not on file.

This sequence joins TRBV28 and TRBJ2-5; TCRdb's assignment of TRBD1 cannot be checked, as there is no DNA. This CDR3 comprises 15 residues. No DNA has been recorded. Germline assignment: CDR1 MDHEN and CDR2 SYDVKM. The chain's CDR3 is CASIPGDRGQETQYF.

The chain joins TRBV6-1 to TRBJ2-7; there is no DNA to check the TCRdb D call of TRBD2. The CDR3 is made up of 14 amino acids. No coding sequence is recorded. Per the germline V gene, CDR1 is MNHNS and CDR2 is SASEGT. CDR3 loop: CASRTSGRVYEQYF.

CDR3 residues: CASSFPGANEQFF. The V gene is TRBV5-4, the J gene TRBJ2-1. This CDR3 comprises 13 residues. There is no recorded DNA. Germline V CDR1 and CDR2: SGHNT, YYREEE (reference sequence).

The V gene is TRBV7-9, the J gene TRBJ2-7; the TCRdb D gene call, TRBD2, has no DNA to confirm it. The CDR3 loop spans 17 amino acids. The DNA sequence is not available. CDR1 and CDR2 from the germline V gene are SEHNR and FQNEAQ (reference sequence). The CDR3 sequence: CASSLKASGTRSYEQYF.